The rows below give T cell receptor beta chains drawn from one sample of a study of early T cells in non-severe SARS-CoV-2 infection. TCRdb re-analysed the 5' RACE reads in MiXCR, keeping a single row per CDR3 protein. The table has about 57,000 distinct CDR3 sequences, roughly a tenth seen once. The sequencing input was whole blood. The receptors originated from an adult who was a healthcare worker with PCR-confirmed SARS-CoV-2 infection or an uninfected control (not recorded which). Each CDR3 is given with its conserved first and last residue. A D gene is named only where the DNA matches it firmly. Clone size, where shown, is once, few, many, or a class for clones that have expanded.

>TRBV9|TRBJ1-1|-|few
CASSVEANTEAFF
TGTGCCAGCAGCGTAGAGGCGAACACTGAAGCTTTCTTT
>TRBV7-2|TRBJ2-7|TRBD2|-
CASSLEVSGHSLSPYEQYF
TGTGCCAGCAGCTTAGAGGTTAGCGGGCACTCCCTCTCTCCCTACGAGCAGTACTTC
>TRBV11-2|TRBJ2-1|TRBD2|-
CASRTGTSGAVRNEQFF
TGTGCCAGCAGAACCGGGACTAGCGGGGCCGTAAGGAATGAGCAGTTCTTC
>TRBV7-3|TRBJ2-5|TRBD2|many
CASSHSPGLLETQYF
TGTGCCAGCAGCCATTCCCCGGGACTACTAGAGACCCAGTACTTC
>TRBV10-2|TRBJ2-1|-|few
CASSGKVEQFF
TGCGCCAGCAGTGGAAAAGTTGAGCAGTTCTTC
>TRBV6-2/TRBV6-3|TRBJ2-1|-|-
CASSDAGNEQFF
TGTGCCAGCAGCGATGCGGGGAATGAGCAGTTCTTC
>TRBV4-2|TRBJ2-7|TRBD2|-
CASSHSSAGGTHYEQYF
TGTGCCAGCAGCCATAGTTCTGCGGGGGGAACCCACTACGAGCAGTACTTC
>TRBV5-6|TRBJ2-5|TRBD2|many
CASSSLAGDGKTQYF
TGTGCCAGCAGCTCCTTAGCGGGAGATGGAAAGACCCAGTACTTC
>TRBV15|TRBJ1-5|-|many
CATSIWQGGNQPQHF
TGTGCCACCAGCATATGGCAGGGAGGCAATCAGCCCCAGCATTTT
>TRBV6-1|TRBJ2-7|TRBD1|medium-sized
CASSETGTGEQYF
TGTGCCAGCAGTGAGACAGGGACGGGGGAGCAGTACTTC
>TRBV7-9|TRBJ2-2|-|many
CASSPPGLSNTGELFF
TGTGCCAGCAGCCCCCCGGGACTTTCGAACACCGGGGAGCTGTTTTTT
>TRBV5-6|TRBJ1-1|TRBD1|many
CASSRRTGGLSNTEAFF
TGTGCCAGCAGCCGACGGACAGGGGGCCTATCGAACACTGAAGCTTTCTTT
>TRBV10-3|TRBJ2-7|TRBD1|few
CAITATGGNEQYF
TGTGCCATCACAGCGACAGGGGGCAACGAGCAGTACTTC
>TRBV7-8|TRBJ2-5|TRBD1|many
CASSLGQGGAAQYF
TGTGCCAGCAGCTTAGGGCAAGGGGGCGCGGCCCAGTACTTC
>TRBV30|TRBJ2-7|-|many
CAWQEDYEQYF
TGTGCCTGGCAGGAGGACTACGAGCAGTACTTC
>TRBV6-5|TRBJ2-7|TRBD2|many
CASSPATSGSGYEQYF
TGTGCCAGCAGTCCTGCCACTAGCGGGAGCGGTTACGAGCAGTACTTC
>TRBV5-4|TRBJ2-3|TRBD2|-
CASSLRAAGGDTQYF
TGTGCCAGCAGCTTGAGGGCAGCGGGAGGTGATACGCAGTATTTT
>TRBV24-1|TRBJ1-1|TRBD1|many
CATSADRGMNTEAFF
TGTGCCACCAGCGCGGACAGGGGGATGAACACTGAAGCTTTCTTT
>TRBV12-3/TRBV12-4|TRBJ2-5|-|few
CASSLGEETQYF
TGTGCCAGCAGTTTGGGAGAAGAGACCCAGTACTTC
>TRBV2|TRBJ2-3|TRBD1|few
CASSSTGGRDTQYF
TGTGCCAGCAGTTCGACAGGGGGCAGAGATACGCAGTATTTT
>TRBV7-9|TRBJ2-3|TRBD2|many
CASGLAGSDTQYF
TGTGCCAGCGGGCTAGCGGGGAGCGATACGCAGTATTTT
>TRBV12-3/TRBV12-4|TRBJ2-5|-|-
CASRRGRALQETQYF
TGTGCCAGCAGAAGGGGGAGAGCCCTCCAAGAGACCCAGTACTTC
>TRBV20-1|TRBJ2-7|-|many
CSAGGLRVSYEQYF
TGCAGTGCTGGGGGGCTAAGAGTCAGTTACGAGCAGTACTTC
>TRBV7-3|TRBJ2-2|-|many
CASSSPRGWGTGELFF
TGTGCCAGCAGCTCCCCTCGGGGGTGGGGCACCGGGGAGCTGTTTTTT
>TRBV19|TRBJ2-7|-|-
CASSIGAHEQYF
TGTGCCAGTTCGATTGGAGCTCACGAGCAGTACTTC
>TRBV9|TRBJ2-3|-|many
CASSPLLGKRTITDTQYF
TGTGCCAGCAGCCCTCTCCTCGGAAAGCGGACGATCACAGATACGCAGTATTTT
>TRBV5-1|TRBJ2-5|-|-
CASSFGYQETQYF
TGCGCCAGCAGCTTCGGCTACCAAGAGACCCAGTACTTC
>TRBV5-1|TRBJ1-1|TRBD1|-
CASSWEPGQMRNTEAFF
TGCGCCAGCAGCTGGGAACCGGGACAGATGAGGAACACTGAAGCTTTCTTT
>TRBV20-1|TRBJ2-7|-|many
CSASARSYEQYF
TGCAGTGCCTCAGCTCGCTCCTACGAGCAGTACTTC
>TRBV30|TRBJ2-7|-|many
CAWSVSQVSYEQYF
TGTGCCTGGAGTGTTAGCCAGGTATCCTACGAGCAGTACTTC
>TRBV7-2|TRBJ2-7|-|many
CASSSGTRSYEQYF
TGTGCCAGCAGCTCCGGGACGCGCTCCTACGAGCAGTACTTC
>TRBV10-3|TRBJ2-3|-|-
CAISRLAGKGDTQYF
TGTGCCATCAGCCGATTGGCGGGAAAAGGAGATACGCAGTATTTT
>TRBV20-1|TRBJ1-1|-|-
CSAPPTGTEAFF
TGCAGTGCCCCCCCGACGGGCACTGAAGCTTTCTTT
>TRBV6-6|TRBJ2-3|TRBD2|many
CASSYMGSGRASDTQYF
TGTGCCAGCAGTTACATGGGTAGCGGGAGGGCCTCGGATACGCAGTATTTT
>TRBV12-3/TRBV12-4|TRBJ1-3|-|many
CASGRQSSGNTIYF
TGTGCCAGCGGGCGACAGAGCTCTGGAAACACCATATATTTT
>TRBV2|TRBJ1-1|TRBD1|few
CASRGGTGGWTEAFF
TGTGCCAGCAGGGGTGGGACAGGGGGATGGACTGAAGCTTTCTTT
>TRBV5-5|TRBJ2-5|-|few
CASSLLQGGETQYF
TGTGCCAGCAGCTTGTTGCAGGGTGGTGAGACCCAGTACTTC
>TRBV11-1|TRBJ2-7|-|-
CASSLLAIPSYEQYF
TGTGCCAGCAGCTTATTAGCGATCCCCTCGTACGAGCAGTACTTC
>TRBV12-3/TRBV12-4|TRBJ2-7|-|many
CASSFGTFQSSYEQYF
TGTGCCAGCAGTTTCGGCACGTTTCAGAGCTCCTACGAGCAGTACTTC
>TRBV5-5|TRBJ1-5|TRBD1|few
CASSWDSGNQPQHF
TGTGCCAGCAGTTGGGACAGTGGCAATCAGCCCCAGCATTTT
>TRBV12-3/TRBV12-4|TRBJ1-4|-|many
CASSLHGEKLFF
TGTGCCAGCAGTCTCCACGGTGAAAAACTGTTTTTT
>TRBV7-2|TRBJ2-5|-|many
CASSLTETQYF
TGTGCCAGCAGCTTGACGGAGACCCAGTACTTC
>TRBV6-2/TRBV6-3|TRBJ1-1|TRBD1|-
CASSYAPQGAEAFF
TGTGCCAGCAGTTACGCCCCTCAGGGGGCAGAAGCTTTCTTT
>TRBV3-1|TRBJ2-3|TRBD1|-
CASSQDGQDTDTQYF
TGTGCCAGCAGCCAAGATGGACAGGACACAGATACGCAGTATTTT
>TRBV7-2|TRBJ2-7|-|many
CASSFLAGEQYF
TGTGCCAGCAGCTTCCTAGCTGGGGAGCAGTACTTC
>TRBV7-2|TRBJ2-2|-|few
CASSLSYGETGELFF
TGTGCCAGCAGCTTATCCTACGGGGAGACCGGGGAGCTGTTTTTT
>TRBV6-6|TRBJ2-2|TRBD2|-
CASPSGTHTGELFF
TGTGCCTCTCCGAGCGGGACCCACACCGGGGAGCTGTTTTTT
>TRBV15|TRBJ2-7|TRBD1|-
CATSDGTDLQKQYF
TGTGCCACCAGCGACGGGACAGACCTTCAAAAGCAGTACTTC
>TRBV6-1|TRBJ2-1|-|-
CASSEVAERSHNEQFF
TGTGCCAGCAGTGAGGTAGCGGAGCGCTCGCACAATGAGCAGTTCTTC
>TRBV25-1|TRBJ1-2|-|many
CASRKGQGAGYTF
TGTGCCAGCAGGAAAGGTCAGGGAGCAGGCTACACCTTC
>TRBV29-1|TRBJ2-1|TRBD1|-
CSPGQANEQFF
TGCAGCCCTGGACAGGCAAATGAGCAGTTCTTC
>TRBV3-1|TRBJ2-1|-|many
CASSPFGGVNEQFF
TGTGCCAGCAGCCCGTTTGGGGGAGTCAATGAGCAGTTCTTC
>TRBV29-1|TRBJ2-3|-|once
CSVNDAGDTSTDTQYF
TGCAGCGTTAACGACGCCGGCGACACTAGCACAGATACGCAGTATTTT
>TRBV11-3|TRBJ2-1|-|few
CASSLEAVFPNEQFF
TGTGCCAGCAGCTTAGAAGCGGTCTTCCCCAATGAGCAGTTCTTC
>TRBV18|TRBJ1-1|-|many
CASSPRREGTEAFF
TGTGCCAGCTCACCACGACGAGAGGGGACTGAAGCTTTCTTT